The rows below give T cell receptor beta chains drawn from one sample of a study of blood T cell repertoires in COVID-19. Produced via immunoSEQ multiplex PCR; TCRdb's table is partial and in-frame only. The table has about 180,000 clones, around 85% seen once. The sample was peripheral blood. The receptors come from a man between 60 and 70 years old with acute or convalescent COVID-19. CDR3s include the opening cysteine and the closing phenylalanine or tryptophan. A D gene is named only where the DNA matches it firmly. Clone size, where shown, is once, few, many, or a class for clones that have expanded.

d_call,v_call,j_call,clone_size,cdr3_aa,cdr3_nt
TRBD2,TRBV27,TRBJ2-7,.,CASSGTSGPYEQYF,TGTGCCAGCAGCGGGACTAGCGGTCCCTACGAGCAGTACTTC
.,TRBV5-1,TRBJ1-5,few,CASSFTGGDQPQHF,TGCGCCAGCAGCTTTACAGGAGGGGATCAGCCCCAGCATTTT
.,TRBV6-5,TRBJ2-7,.,CASSRRDSYEQYF,TGTGCCAGCAGTCGCCGGGACTCCTACGAGCAGTACTTC
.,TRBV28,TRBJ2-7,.,CASSFIVGGSYEQYF,TGTGCCAGCAGTTTTATAGTGGGGGGATCCTACGAGCAGTACTTC
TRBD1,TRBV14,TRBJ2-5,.,CASSPGQGLRETQYF,TGTGCCAGCAGCCCTGGACAGGGGTTGCGAGAGACCCAGTACTTC
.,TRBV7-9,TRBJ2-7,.,CASSPWTDPYEQYF,TGTGCCAGCAGCCCTTGGACAGACCCTTACGAGCAGTACTTC
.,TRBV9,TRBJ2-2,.,CASSPSLTGELFF,TGTGCCAGCAGCCCCTCCCTCACCGGGGAGCTGTTTTTT
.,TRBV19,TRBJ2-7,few,CASNEQYF,TGTGCCAGCAACGAGCAGTACTTC
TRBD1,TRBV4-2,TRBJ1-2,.,CASSLDRQGSTF,TGTGCCAGCAGTCTTGATCGACAGGGGAGCACCTTC
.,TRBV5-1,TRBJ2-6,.,CASSSGQGTHSGANVLTF,TGCGCCAGCAGCTCGGGACAAGGAACTCACTCTGGGGCCAACGTCCTGACTTTC
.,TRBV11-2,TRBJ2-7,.,CASSSYSGHPSSYEQYF,TGTGCCAGCAGCTCTTACTCCGGACATCCGAGCTCCTACGAGCAGTACTTC
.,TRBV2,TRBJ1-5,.,CASSEGGLGQPQHF,TGTGCCAGCAGTGAAGGAGGGCTCGGGCAGCCCCAGCATTTT
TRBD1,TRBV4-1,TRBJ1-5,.,CASSLSDRGNQPQHF,TGCGCCAGCAGCCTCAGCGACAGGGGCAATCAGCCCCAGCATTTT
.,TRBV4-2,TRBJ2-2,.,CASSLSRGLGDTGELFF,TGTGCCAGCAGCTTAAGCCGAGGACTTGGAGACACCGGGGAGCTGTTTTTT
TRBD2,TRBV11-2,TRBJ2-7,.,CASSLTSGLASSYEQYF,TGTGCCAGCAGCTTAACCTCGGGACTAGCGTCTTCCTACGAGCAGTACTTC
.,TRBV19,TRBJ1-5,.,CASSRQINQPQHF,TGTGCCAGTAGTAGACAGATAAATCAGCCCCAGCATTTT
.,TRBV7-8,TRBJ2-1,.,CASSLTETAHNEQFF,TGTGCCAGCAGCTTAACCGAGACAGCCCACAATGAGCAGTTCTTC
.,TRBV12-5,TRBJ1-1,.,CASGLVLAGWGTEAFF,TGTGCTAGTGGTTTGGTACTCGCGGGGTGGGGCACTGAAGCTTTCTTT
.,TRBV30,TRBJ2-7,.,CAWGGPSEQYF,TGTGCCTGGGGTGGGCCTTCGGAGCAGTACTTC
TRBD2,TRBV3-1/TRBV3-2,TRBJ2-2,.,CASSRTSGRIRAGELFF,TGTGCCAGCAGCCGGACTAGCGGGAGGATTAGGGCTGGGGAGCTGTTTTTT
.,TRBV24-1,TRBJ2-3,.,CATSLGRAVSTDTQYF,TGTGCCACCAGTCTCGGGCGGGCGGTAAGCACAGATACGCAGTATTTT
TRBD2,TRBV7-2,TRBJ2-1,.,CASSPFGGGYNEQFF,TGTGCCAGCAGCCCCTTTGGGGGGGGATACAATGAGCAGTTCTTC
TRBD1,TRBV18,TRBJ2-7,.,CASSLDQPGQDSEQYF,TGTGCCAGCTCACTCGACCAACCGGGACAGGATTCCGAGCAGTACTTC
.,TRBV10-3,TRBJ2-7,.,CAISEPTGSYEQYF,TGTGCCATCAGTGAGCCGACAGGTTCCTACGAGCAGTACTTC
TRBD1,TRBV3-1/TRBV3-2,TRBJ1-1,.,CASSQDKQGDEAFF,TGTGCCAGCAGCCAAGATAAGCAGGGGGATGAAGCTTTCTTT
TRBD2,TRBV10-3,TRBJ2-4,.,CAISEDLLAGGYF,TGTGCCATCAGTGAGGACCTACTAGCGGGCGGTTACTTC
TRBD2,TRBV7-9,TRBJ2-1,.,CASSLAGGPDEQFF,TGTGCCAGCAGCTTAGCGGGAGGGCCTGATGAGCAGTTCTTC
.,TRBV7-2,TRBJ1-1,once,CASSLASAGYTEAFF,TGTGCCAGCAGCTTAGCGTCGGCGGGATACACTGAAGCTTTCTTT
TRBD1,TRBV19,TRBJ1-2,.,CASIPGDRGPGGYTF,TGTGCCAGTATCCCAGGGGACAGGGGGCCAGGTGGCTACACCTTC
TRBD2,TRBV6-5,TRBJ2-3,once,CASTRGGPDTQYF,TGTGCCAGCACTAGGGGAGGGCCAGATACGCAGTATTTT
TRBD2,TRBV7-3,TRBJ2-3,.,CASSLSAPQQREKGDTQYF,TGTGCCAGCAGCTTAAGCGCCCCCCAACAGCGGGAGAAGGGAGATACGCAGTATTTT
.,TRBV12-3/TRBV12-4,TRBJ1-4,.,CASSFAGMEKLFF,TGTGCCAGCAGTTTTGCAGGGATGGAAAAACTGTTTTTT
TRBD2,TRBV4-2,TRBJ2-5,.,CASSRRGGAGQETQYF,TGTGCCAGCAGCCGCCGGGGAGGGGCGGGTCAAGAGACCCAGTACTTC
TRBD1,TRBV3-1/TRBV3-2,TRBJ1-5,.,CASSQSGQARSQPQHF,TGTGCCAGCAGCCAATCAGGACAGGCTCGGAGTCAGCCCCAGCATTTT
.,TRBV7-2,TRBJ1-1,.,CASSLETVRNTEAFF,TGTGCCAGCAGCTTAGAGACAGTTAGGAACACTGAAGCTTTCTTT